This T cell receptor (beta chain) was found in a study of cytomegalovirus exposure and HLA in healthy donors. The PCR ran on 60 Vbeta and 13 Jbeta primers. The protocol was immunoSEQ multiplex PCR, while the TCRdb copy is restricted to in-frame clones and leaves out a portion. This repertoire shows approximately 100,000 clones, 70% to 80% found once; its top ten account for roughly 3.6%. The junction had 14 bases not matched to a gene; V was cut back by 1 base and J by 2 bases. This CDR3 has 19 residues. Germline V gene lookup returns CDR1 LGHNA and CDR2 YNFKEQ. This clone was seen just once. Each donor's status was that of a healthy bone marrow donor.

The receptor was isolated from a man between 60 and 75 years old in good health and CMV-seronegative. The chain couples TRBV4-2 to TRBJ2-5; TRBD2 aligns across 9 bases. Sequenced material: PBMCs. The CDR3 coding sequence is TGTGCCAGCAGCCAAGGACTAGCGGACGCACTCAACAAACAAGAGACCCAGTACTTC. This sequence encodes CASSQGLADALNKQETQYF.